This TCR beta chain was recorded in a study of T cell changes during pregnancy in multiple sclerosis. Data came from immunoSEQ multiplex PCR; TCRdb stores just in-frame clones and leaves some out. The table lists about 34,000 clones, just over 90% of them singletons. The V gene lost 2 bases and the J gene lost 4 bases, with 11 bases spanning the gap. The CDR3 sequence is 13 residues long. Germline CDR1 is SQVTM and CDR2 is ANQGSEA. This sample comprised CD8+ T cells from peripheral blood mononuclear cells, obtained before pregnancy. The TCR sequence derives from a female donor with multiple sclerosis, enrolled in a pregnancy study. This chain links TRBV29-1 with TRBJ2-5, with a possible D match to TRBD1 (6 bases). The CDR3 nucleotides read TGCAGCGTTGAACACAGGGCCGGAGAGACCCAGTACTTC. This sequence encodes CSVEHRAGETQYF.